The 21 T cell receptor beta chains in this list originate from one sample, sequenced in a study of breast tumors, draining lymph nodes, adjacent tissues. A single record per CDR3 protein comes from TCRdb applying MiXCR to the multiplex PCR reads. The sample records roughly 130,000 distinct CDR3 sequences, just under 20% being singletons. The lymph nodes were axillary draining lymph nodes from breast cancer patients. What was sequenced was axillary lymph node tissue. Receptors were obtained from a female donor with breast cancer. Some clones in this sample may be carry-over from other donors' samples.

This clonotype was recorded at least ten times. This rearrangement joins TRBV6-1 to TRBJ2-1, with 8 bases fitting TRBD2. From germline, CDR1 is MNHNS and CDR2 SASEGT. Germline trimming cut 7 bases from V and 4 bases from J; bases unmatched to any gene: 12. This CDR3 is built from 16 residues. For the CDR3, the DNA is TGTGCCAGCACCAAGGGGTTTAGCGGGGAATACAATGAGCAGTTCTTC. It yields the protein CASTKGFSGEYNEQFF.

This clonotype has ten or more counts. The rearrangement links TRBV7-9 to TRBJ2-7; TRBD1 is a possible D gene (5 bases). From germline, CDR1 is SEHNR and CDR2 FQNEAQ (reference sequence). Trimming cost V 5 bases and J 6 bases, with 14 bases left between them. The CDR3 runs 13 residues. CDR3 protein: CASSQQESREQYF. Written as DNA, the CDR3 is TGTGCCAGCAGCCAACAGGAATCTCGCGAGCAGTACTTC.

As for this clonotype: This sequence may be a read error, since a much larger clone differs from it by one base. V is TRBV5-1 and J is TRBJ2-2, with D perhaps TRBD1 or TRBD2 (5 bases each). Germline assignment: CDR1 SGHRS and CDR2 YFSETQ. The V end lost 1 base, the J end lost 7 bases, and 11 bases lay between the germline ends. The CDR3 is 14 residues long. In DNA, the CDR3 is TGCGCCAGCAGCTTGCCCCGTGGGGGCGGGGAGCTGTTTTTT. The encoded protein is CASSLPRGGGELFF.

This clonotype was counted many times. This sequence joins TRBV4-1 and TRBJ2-5, with D possibly being TRBD1 (6 bases). V was trimmed by 6 bases and J by 2 bases, leaving 10 bases between them. Germline V CDR1 and CDR2: MGHRA, YSYEKL. The CDR3 length is 13 residues. CDR3 sequence: CASSPQGQETQYF. CDR3 coding DNA: TGCGCCAGCAGTCCACAGGGTCAAGAGACCCAGTACTTC.

V and J are TRBV19 and TRBJ2-7; a weak D match, TRBD1 (6 bases). The CDR3 is 14 residues long. V gave up 5 bases and J gave up 8 bases, with 19 bases separating them. The germline V gene has CDR1 LNHDA and CDR2 SQIVND (reference sequence). This CDR3 reads CASSPTPRGYQQYF. The CDR3 coding sequence is TGTGCCAGTAGTCCCACCCCTAGGGGGTACCAGCAGTACTTC.

Ten or more counts support this clonotype. This rearrangement joins TRBV2 to TRBJ1-4; D gene unclear. The CDR3 has 13 amino acids. Trimming removed 4 bases from V and 4 bases from J, with 7 bases in between. CDR1 is SNHLY, CDR2 FYNNEI, per germline. CDR3 residues: CASSVVDNEKLFF. The CDR3, as DNA: TGTGCCAGCAGTGTCGTAGATAATGAAAAACTGTTTTTT.

In this sample, this clonotype turned up many times. The V and J genes are TRBV5-5 and TRBJ2-2; the D gene is possibly TRBD1 (5 bases). In germline, CDR1 is SGHKS, CDR2 YYEKEE (reference sequence). V was pared by 6 bases and J by 6 bases, with 15 bases between. The CDR3 runs to 14 residues. Here the CDR3 reads CASTPLGRPGELFF. The CDR3 nucleotides are TGTGCCAGCACCCCGCTGGGGCGTCCCGGGGAGCTGTTTTTT.

This clonotype was seen only a few times. This sequence may be a read error, since a much larger clone differs from it by one base. The chain has TRBV11-2 and TRBJ2-7; no reliable D call. The CDR3 is 13 residues long. V lost 5 bases, J lost 3 bases, and 11 bases lay in between. The germline V gene has CDR1 SGHAT and CDR2 FQNNGV. The CDR3 DNA reads as TGTGCCAGCAGCCCAGGACCCTTCTACGAGCAGTACTTC. Translating it yields CASSPGPFYEQYF.

This clonotype has a count of ten or more. The V gene is TRBV5-1, the J gene TRBJ1-2, with D possibly matching TRBD1 (5 bases). Germline CDR1 SGHRS, CDR2 YFSETQ. The CDR3 covers 15 residues. Trimming shortened V by 3 bases and J by 8 bases, and 20 bases separated the two germline ends. CDR3 amino acids: CASSYTPGTDMGYTF. CDR3 bases: TGCGCCAGCAGCTACACCCCCGGGACCGATATGGGCTACACCTTC.

For this clonotype: This may come from a read error, since a much larger clone is one base off. The rearrangement uses TRBV11-2 and TRBJ2-1; 10 nucleotides match TRBD2. The germline CDR1 and CDR2 sequences are SGHAT and FQNNGV. The CDR3 contains 18 residues. Trimming removed 1 base from V and 5 bases from J; junction bases left unmatched: 11. The CDR3 reads CASSLAVGLAGDHNEQFF. CDR3 nucleotides: TGTGCCAGCAGCTTAGCGGTGGGGCTAGCGGGGGACCACAATGAGCAGTTCTTC.

This clonotype was recorded at least ten times. The chain couples TRBV7-3 to TRBJ2-7, with unresolved D. The CDR3 loop spans 13 amino acids. Germline V lookup: CDR1 SGHTA, CDR2 FQGTGA. The ends were cut back, 4 bases at V and 5 bases at J, with 12 bases in the middle. The CDR3 sequence is CASSSRPRDEQYF. In DNA, the CDR3 is TGTGCCAGCAGCTCCAGGCCCAGAGACGAGCAGTACTTC.

This clonotype was seen repeatedly, ten times or more. The J gene is TRBJ1-2, the V gene TRBV6-5; perhaps TRBD1 as D (5 bases). Germline CDR1 and CDR2: MNHEY and SVGAGI. This CDR3 region has 14 residues. Trimming pared 6 bases from V and 8 bases from J, leaving 19 bases between. For the CDR3, the DNA is TGTGCCAGCAGAAGAATGGGACGGGGAGAGGGCTACACCTTC. This gives the protein CASRRMGRGEGYTF.

Turning to this clonotype: Since a much larger clone is just one base distant, this may be a read error. J is TRBJ1-2 and V is TRBV10-3, with TRBD1 identical over 12 bases. The CDR3 contains 15 residues. Germline-derived CDR1 and CDR2 are ENHRY and SYGVKD. CDR3 nucleotide sequence: TGTGCCATGAGTGCCCCGGGACAGGGGGCGCGGGGCTACACCTTC. As protein: CAMSAPGQGARGYTF.

Ten or more counts support this clonotype. This sequence joins TRBV5-8 and TRBJ2-5, with D perhaps TRBD1 (5 bases). Germline V gene sequence: CDR1 SGHTS, CDR2 YDEGEE. V was cut by 0 bases and J by 4 bases, with 10 bases left in between. The CDR3 loop spans 14 amino acids. The CDR3 bases are TGTGCCAGCAGCTTGGGGATAAGGGGAGAGACCCAGTACTTC. Protein sequence: CASSLGIRGETQYF. The variable domain in full, completed from reference TRBV5-8 and TRBJ2-5, reads EAGVTQSPTHLIKTRGQQATLRCSPISGHTSVYWYQQALGLGLQFLLWYDEGEERNRGNFPPRFSGRQFPNYSSELNVNALELEDSALYLCASSLGIRGETQYFGPGTRLLVL.

This clonotype was seen at least ten times. In nucleotides, the CDR3 is TGCAGCGTTAGACGGCAGGGGGCTAGTGAAAAACTGTTTTTT. Encoded protein: CSVRRQGASEKLFF. This chain links TRBV29-1 with TRBJ1-4; TRBD1 agrees at 8 bases. This CDR3 region has 14 residues. The J segment lost 7 bases and the V segment lost 5 bases, leaving 9 bases of the junction unmatched. The germline CDR1 and CDR2 sequences are SQVTM and ANQGSEA. Using reference TRBV29-1 and TRBJ1-4 for the parts outside the CDR3, the full variable domain is SAVISQKPSRDICQRGTSLTIQCQVDSQVTMMFWYRQQPGQSLTLIATANQGSEATYESGFVIDKFPISRPNLTFSTLTVSNMSPEDSSIYLCSVRRQGASEKLFFGSGTQLSVL.

The chain links TRBV28 to TRBJ2-7; D remains unclear. V dropped 3 bases and J dropped 3 bases, with 6 bases sitting between them. CDR1 and CDR2 (germline): MDHEN, SYDVKM. This CDR3 comprises 12 residues. Here the CDR3 reads CASSLRDYEQYF. The CDR3 DNA sequence: TGTGCCAGCAGTTTGCGAGACTACGAGCAGTACTTC.

This clonotype was observed a handful of times. The gene calls are TRBV28 and TRBJ2-6; 8 bases match TRBD2. With V trimmed by 6 bases and J by 0 bases, 10 bases remained unmatched. The germline V gene encodes CDR1 MDHEN and CDR2 SYDVKM. This CDR3 contains 18 residues. CDR3 in DNA: TGTGCCAGCAGCCCGGGAGCGGGAGAGGGCTCTGGGGCCAACGTCCTGACTTTC. Its protein product is CASSPGAGEGSGANVLTF.

This clonotype was found many times. The chain couples TRBV29-1 to TRBJ2-1; TRBD2 is a possible D gene (6 bases). V was pared by 5 bases and J by 8 bases, with 13 bases between. CDR1 is SQVTM and CDR2 is ANQGSEA in the germline V gene. CDR3 length: 12 residues. CDR3 region: CSVHIPGDEQFF. The CDR3 region has the DNA TGCAGCGTTCATATCCCGGGGGATGAGCAGTTCTTC.

This clonotype was observed a handful of times. This may be a read error, as it is one base from a much larger clone. The chain joins TRBV5-6 to TRBJ2-7; D unclear. The CDR3 spans 14 residues. The ends were cut back, 4 bases at V and 0 bases at J, with 11 bases in the middle. Per the germline V gene, CDR1 is SGHDT and CDR2 is YYEEEE. CDR3 in DNA: TGTGCCAGCAGCGCAGACACGCGCTCCTACGAGCAGTACTTC. Translating gives CASSADTRSYEQYF.

This clonotype has a handful of counts. V usage is TRBV28 and J usage is TRBJ2-4; D possibly corresponds to TRBD1 (8 bases). V lost 5 bases, J lost 7 bases, and 27 bases lay in between. The CDR3 spans 18 residues. The germline CDR1 and CDR2 sequences are MDHEN and SYDVKM. The CDR3 sequence: CASSQTPTWTGRENIQYF. The CDR3 DNA reads as TGTGCCAGCAGTCAAACCCCAACCTGGACAGGGAGGGAGAACATTCAGTACTTC.

This clonotype was recorded many times. The chain has TRBV7-6 and TRBJ2-1; TRBD2 agrees at 9 bases. Germline values: CDR1 SGHVS, CDR2 FNYEAQ. The V and J ends lost 3 bases and 4 bases, in that order; junction bases with no gene match: 4. The CDR3 covers 15 residues. CDR3 amino acids: CASSLQAGGYNEQFF. DNA of the CDR3: TGTGCCAGCAGCTTGCAAGCGGGGGGATACAATGAGCAGTTCTTC.